The clone carrying this TCR beta chain is deemed medium-sized by its frequency. The antigen remains unidentified. Sorting was done in triplicate for each CD8+ T cell subset (approximately 300,000 cells each). Preparation of TRB cDNA libraries relied on 5' RACE carrying UMI labels. Reprocessing the 5' RACE reads, TCRdb reports a single entry for every CDR3 protein and omits DNA. This listing includes about 6,700 distinct CDR3 sequences. This entry is derived from a study of CXCR3-negative and CXCR3-positive naive CD8 T cells. About the research overall: Across all libraries, TRB reads numbered around 140 million, with about 1.5 +/- 0.3 million in each library. Broader study findings: High diversity, comparable across both naive subsets, contrasted with much lower diversity in memory CD8+ cells. Naive cells positive for CXCR3 carried more hydrophobic TRB CDR3s than CXCR3-negative ones. The naive subsets expressed comparable surface CD5, and the authors inferred TCR strength from TRB CDR3 properties.

Germline values: CDR1 SQVTM, CDR2 ANQGSEA. There are 13 residues in the CDR3. The J gene is TRBJ2-7, the V gene TRBV29-1. The receptor was isolated from a human donor in good health. Some clones in this sample may be carry-over from other donors' samples. Sequenced: naive CXCR3+ CD8+ T cells from blood. As for subset: CD45RO-CCR7+CD27+CD95- naive CD8+ T cells expressing CXCR3 (TNR3+). CDR3 protein: CSVVLYTSYEQYF.